Listed here is a single T cell receptor beta chain. The data are from a study of identical twins. The V end lost 2 bases, the J end lost 0 bases, and 10 bases lay between the germline ends. CDR1 is KGHSH and CDR2 is LQKENI in the germline V gene. The CDR3 contains 16 residues. TCRdb re-called the 5' RACE reads with MiXCR, one entry per CDR3 protein. This sample yields fewer than 500,000 distinct CDR3 sequences, of which approximately 24% are seen a single time; 2.9% belongs to the top ten. These records were also assigned to another study, of T cells expressing NK-cell markers.

The clonotype comes from a woman aged 18-35 years in good health. Sequenced input: CD4+ T cells sorted from blood. This chain uses TRBV18 with TRBJ2-2; D is uncertain. CDR3 region: CASSPSAGPNTGELFF. The DNA for the CDR3 is TGTGCCAGCTCACCATCGGCAGGACCGAACACCGGGGAGCTGTTTTTT.